This T cell receptor (beta chain) was found in a study of T cells in Graves' hyperthyroidism and ophthalmopathy. General study findings and limits: Also found in blood were most expanded thyroid clonotypes above 0.001.

This clonotype was detected many times. The antigen is undetermined. The V end lost 0 bases, the J end lost 0 bases, and 10 bases lay between the germline ends. Germline assignment: CDR1 SGHTA and CDR2 FQGTGA. This CDR3 is 16 amino acids long. TCR beta CDR3 region amplification was performed from RNA transcripts. The TCR CDR3 was amplified in a first-round RT-PCR using the HTBI primer set. Using its own MiXCR run on the multiplex PCR reads, TCRdb lists one record per CDR3 protein. The sample records some 250,000 distinct CDR3 sequences, less than 15% being singletons. This chain connects TRBV7-3 to TRBJ2-3; D unclear. The sample comprised blood. The clonotype comes from a woman between 40 and 50 years old with Graves' hyperthyroidism that later progressed to Graves' ophthalmopathy. The CDR3 DNA reads as TGTGCCAGCAGCTTAACGGGTGGGCGGAGCACAGATACGCAGTATTTT. Amino acids: CASSLTGGRSTDTQYF.